Listed here are 13 T cell receptor beta chains from one sample, sequenced in a study of T cell changes during pregnancy in multiple sclerosis. Clones were read by immunoSEQ multiplex PCR, and TCRdb kept only the in-frame ones, dropping some. Among roughly 77,000 clones, 80% to 95% were seen once, and the ten largest hold approximately 2%. The specimen was peripheral blood, collected in the second trimester of pregnancy. These receptors all stem from a female donor with multiple sclerosis, enrolled in a pregnancy study.

The gene calls are TRBV19 and TRBJ2-3; possible D gene TRBD1, 6 bases. CDR1 is LNHDA and CDR2 is SQIVND in the germline V gene (reference sequence). The V gene lost 3 bases and the J gene lost 1 base, with 11 bases spanning the gap. The length of the CDR3 is 15 residues. The CDR3 bases are TGTGCCAGTAGTATTACCCCAGGGGGCACAGATACGCAGTATTTT. Translating it yields CASSITPGGTDTQYF.

The chain employs TRBV30 and TRBJ1-1; D is undetermined. Germline CDR1 GTSNPN, CDR2 SVGIG (reference sequence). The CDR3 totals 12 residues. V gave up 4 bases and J gave up 6 bases, with 12 bases separating them. The CDR3: CAWIRGFSEAFF. The CDR3 DNA follows: TGTGCCTGGATACGGGGATTTTCTGAAGCTTTCTTT.

The chain uses TRBV5-1 and TRBJ2-5; 9 bases match TRBD1. The germline CDR1 and CDR2 sequences are SGHRS and YFSETQ. The trim removed 4 bases at V and 5 bases at J, leaving 15 bases unmatched. This CDR3 region has 17 residues. CDR3 sequence (DNA): TGCGCCAGCAGCCCGGCTCAAGGACAGGGGCGAGGGGAGACCCAGTACTTC. Its translation: CASSPAQGQGRGETQYF.

The chain uses TRBV4-3 and TRBJ1-6; the D gene is possibly TRBD1 (5 bases). Per germline, CDR1 LGHNA and CDR2 YSLEER. The CDR3 length is 15 residues. Trimming stripped 4 bases from V and 9 bases from J, with 16 bases between. CDR3 sequence reads: CASSLNRGGGSPLHF. DNA for the CDR3: TGCGCCAGCAGCCTAAACCGGGGCGGGGGTTCACCCCTCCACTTT.

V and J are TRBV15 and TRBJ2-3, with 8 nucleotides matching TRBD2. From germline, CDR1 is LNHNV and CDR2 YYDKDF (reference sequence). V shed 9 bases and J 4 bases; nucleotides not matched to a gene: 9. This CDR3 is 14 amino acids long. In DNA form, the CDR3 reads TGTGCCACGGGCACCGGGGGGGCATCAGATACGCAGTATTTT. Translated: CATGTGGASDTQYF. Supplemented by reference TRBV15 and TRBJ2-3, the full variable domain reads DAMVIQNPRYQVTQFGKPVTLSCSQTLNHNVMYWYQQKSSQAPKLLFHYYDKDFNNEADTPDNFQSRRPNTSFCFLDIRSPGLGDTAMYLCATGTGGASDTQYFGPGTRLTVL.

This chain uses TRBV5-4 with TRBJ2-7, with 9 positions matching TRBD2. CDR3 length: 16 amino acids. The germline V gene encodes CDR1 SGHNT and CDR2 YYREEE (reference sequence). V lost 0 bases to trimming and J lost 3 bases; unmatched junction nucleotides: 7. In nucleotides, the CDR3 is TGTGCCAGCAGCTTGGGGGGGGTAGCGGGAGTCTACGAGCAGTACTTC. It encodes CASSLGGVAGVYEQYF.

This rearrangement joins TRBV7-8 to TRBJ1-5; D uncertain. This CDR3 is 12 amino acids long. The germline gives CDR1 SGHVS, CDR2 FQNEAQ. Trimming took 5 bases from V and 9 from J, leaving 11 bases between them. The CDR3 DNA reads TGTGCCAGCAGCCCCACCACGAGGCCCCAGCATTTT. Protein sequence: CASSPTTRPQHF.

V and J are TRBV12-5 and TRBJ2-1; D ambiguous. Germline V lookup: CDR1 LGHNT, CDR2 FRNRAP. V lost 6 bases and J lost 13, with 19 bases in between. The CDR3 covers 13 residues. The CDR3 spells CASGLSHLTFQFF. CDR3 sequence (DNA): TGTGCTAGTGGACTCAGCCACCTGACATTTCAGTTCTTC. Variable domain in full (rest from reference TRBV12-5 and TRBJ2-1): DARVTQTPRHKVTEMGQEVTMRCQPILGHNTVFWYRQTMMQGLELLAYFRNRAPLDDSGMPKDRFSAEMPDATLATLKIQPSEPRDSAVYFCASGLSHLTFQFFGPGTRLTVL.

The chain employs TRBV12-5 and TRBJ1-2; the match to TRBD1 covers 12 bases. This CDR3 is 18 amino acids long. With 0 bases clipped from V and 3 bases from J, the junction kept 8 bases outside the gene matches. Germline assignment: CDR1 LGHNT and CDR2 FRNRAP. This chain's CDR3 is CASGLVLGQGARDYGYTF. For the CDR3, the DNA is TGTGCTAGTGGTTTGGTACTGGGACAGGGGGCGCGGGACTATGGCTACACCTTC.

The chain uses TRBV10-3 and TRBJ1-3, with TRBD1 as a possible D gene (5 bases). Germline V gene data show CDR1 as ENHRY and CDR2 as SYGVKD. CDR3 length: 14 amino acids. Deletions cut 10 bases from V and 0 bases from J, with 13 bases between. The CDR3 loop is CASATEPSGNTIYF. The CDR3 region has the DNA TGTGCCAGCGCGACAGAACCCTCTGGAAACACCATATATTTT.

V gene TRBV27 combines with J gene TRBJ2-1; D possibly corresponds to TRBD2 (5 bases). The germline V and J ends were trimmed by 6 bases and 7 bases, with 7 bases remaining between them. The CDR3 is made up of 11 amino acids. Germline V CDR1 and CDR2: MNHEY, SMNVEV (reference sequence). CDR3 nucleotides: TGTGCCAGCAGGTGGAGGAATGAGCAGTTCTTC. It specifies CASRWRNEQFF.

J is TRBJ1-2 and V is TRBV6-5; a weak D match, TRBD1 (5 bases). The V and J ends lost 8 bases and 8 bases respectively, with 24 bases between them. Germline values: CDR1 MNHEY, CDR2 SVGAGI. This CDR3 is built from 15 residues. DNA for the CDR3: TGTGCCAGCGGGGCCTCAACAGAGACTCCCTTAGGCTACACCTTC. Translated, it gives CASGASTETPLGYTF.

The chain joins TRBV29-1 to TRBJ2-7; 14 nucleotides align to TRBD2. The CDR3 extends over 14 amino acids. CDR1 is SQVTM, CDR2 ANQGSEA, per germline. V was pared by 6 bases and J by 5 bases, with 6 bases of the junction left unmatched. DNA for the CDR3: TGCAGCGTCAAGGGACTAGCGGGAGCCCACGAGCAGTACTTC. Amino acids: CSVKGLAGAHEQYF.